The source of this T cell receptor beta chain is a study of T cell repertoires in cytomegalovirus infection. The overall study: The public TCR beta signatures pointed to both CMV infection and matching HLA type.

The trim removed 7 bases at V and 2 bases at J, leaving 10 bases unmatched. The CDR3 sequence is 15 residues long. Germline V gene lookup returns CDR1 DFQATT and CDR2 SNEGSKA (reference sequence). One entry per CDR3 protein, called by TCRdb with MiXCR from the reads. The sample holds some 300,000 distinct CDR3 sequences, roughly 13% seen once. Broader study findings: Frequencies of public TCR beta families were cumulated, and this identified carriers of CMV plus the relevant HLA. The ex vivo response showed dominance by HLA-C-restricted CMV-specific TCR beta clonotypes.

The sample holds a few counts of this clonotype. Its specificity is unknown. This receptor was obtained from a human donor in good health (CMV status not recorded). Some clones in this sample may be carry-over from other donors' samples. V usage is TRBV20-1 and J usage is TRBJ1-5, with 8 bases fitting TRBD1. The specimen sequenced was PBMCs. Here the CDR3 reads CSVIQGALGNQPQHF. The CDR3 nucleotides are TGCAGTGTTATTCAGGGGGCGCTGGGCAATCAGCCCCAGCATTTT.